This T cell receptor beta chain was found in a study of blood T cell repertoires in COVID-19. Whole-study context: T cells, B-cell-depleted T cells, or PBMCs provided the cDNA or gDNA that served as material.

Data came from immunoSEQ multiplex PCR; TCRdb stores just in-frame clones and leaves some out. Among around 380,000 clones listed, about four fifths were seen once. This CDR3 is 15 amino acids long. Germline loops: CDR1 SGHDN, CDR2 FVKESK. V dropped 0 bases and J dropped 5 bases, with 13 bases sitting between them. The origin of this receptor is a human donor with acute or convalescent COVID-19. The donor label of this sample is uncertain. Material: peripheral blood. The chain links TRBV14 to TRBJ1-1, with D unresolved. The CDR3 loop reads CASSQEGRGRTEAFF. CDR3 nucleotide sequence: TGTGCCAGCAGCCAAGAAGGTCGGGGTAGGACTGAAGCTTTCTTT.